The 12 T cell receptor beta chains presented below share a single source sample, sequenced in a study of blood T cell repertoires in COVID-19 (dated by TCRdb to about 2020). Receptors were amplified or captured by the immunoSEQ multiplex PCR assay. TCRdb carries this immuneACCESS record with in-frame sequences only. Its versions omit some clonotypes, under half of them owing to an unresolved V gene in the studies checked, with the rest unexplained. Within this sample are tens of thousands of clones, with about 80% of them counted one time only. About 20% of the sample goes to the ten largest clones. Sequencing was done on a sample of peripheral blood. These receptors were obtained from a man aged 45-65 years with active or convalescent COVID-19.

V gene TRBV6-5 combines with J gene TRBJ1-4; D gene ambiguous. Germline V gene sequence: CDR1 MNHEY, CDR2 SVGAGI. The CDR3 runs 14 residues. V was trimmed by 5 bases and J by 12 bases, leaving 19 bases between them. CDR3 nucleotide sequence: TGTGCCAGCAGTATGGGCACGCCGATCGACGAACTGTTTTTT. Translating gives CASSMGTPIDELFF.

This sequence joins TRBV4-2 and TRBJ2-4; a possible D gene is TRBD1 (5 bases). The CDR3 totals 18 residues. Germline values: CDR1 LGHNA, CDR2 YNFKEQ. The V and J ends lost 0 bases and 0 bases respectively, with 15 bases between them. CDR3 nucleotide sequence: TGTGCCAGCAGCCAAGATATGGGCAGGGTTAAAGCCAAAAACATTCAGTACTTC. It yields the protein CASSQDMGRVKAKNIQYF.

The chain joins TRBV5-1 to TRBJ2-2, with 15 nucleotides matching TRBD2. Germline V gene data show CDR1 as SGHRS and CDR2 as YFSETQ. CDR3 length: 19 amino acids. V dropped 2 bases and J dropped 0; count of bases not matched to a gene: 5. CDR3 residues: CASSFVGLAGGANTGELFF. CDR3 in DNA: TGCGCCAGCAGCTTTGTGGGACTAGCGGGGGGAGCGAACACCGGGGAGCTGTTTTTT.

The rearrangement joins TRBV6-7 to TRBJ2-5; D is possibly TRBD2 (5 bases). TRBV6-7 is placed among ORFs of uncertain function. Trimming left V 7 bases short and J 5 bases short, with 20 bases between. CDR3 length: 15 residues. CDR3 amino acids: CASTKALADGETQYF. In nucleotides, the CDR3 is TGTGCCAGCACTAAAGCCCTAGCCGACGGGGAGACCCAGTACTTC.

The chain is built from TRBV20-1 and TRBJ1-1; D gene uncertain. The germline V and J ends were trimmed by 4 bases and 3 bases, with 3 bases remaining between them. Per germline, CDR1 DFQATT and CDR2 SNEGSKA (reference sequence). This CDR3 region has 10 residues. CDR3 residues: CSAIYTEAFF. The CDR3 coding sequence is TGCAGTGCTATCTACACTGAAGCTTTCTTT.

The chain links TRBV12-3 or TRBV12-4 to TRBJ2-5; 7 nucleotides line up with TRBD2. Trimming took 8 bases from V and 5 from J; bases not matched to a gene: 5. CDR3 length: 12 residues. CDR3 sequence: CASGGSGETQYF. In nucleotides, the CDR3 is TGTGCCAGCGGCGGGAGCGGGGAGACCCAGTACTTC.

The rearrangement joins TRBV27 to TRBJ1-1; TRBD1 might be the D (6 bases). Germline CDR1 is MNHEY and CDR2 is SMNVEV (reference sequence). V shed 8 bases and J shed 8 bases, with 15 bases lying between them. This CDR3 has 12 residues. CDR3 DNA: TGTGCCAGCGGAAGACCGACAGGAGAAGCTTTCTTT. This sequence encodes CASGRPTGEAFF.

The count of this clone is one. The chain is built from TRBV7-3 and TRBJ2-2, with a possible D match to TRBD2 (5 bases). The CDR3 loop spans 14 amino acids. V was cut by 10 bases and J by 0 bases, with 12 bases left in between. Germline lookup yields CDR1 SGHTA and CDR2 FQGTGA. The CDR3 protein is CATRDGTNTGELFF. CDR3 coding DNA: TGTGCCACCCGAGACGGGACGAACACCGGGGAGCTGTTTTTT. Complete variable domain (other parts from reference TRBV7-3 and TRBJ2-2): GAGVSQTPSNKVTEKGKYVELRCDPISGHTALYWYRQSLGQGPEFLIYFQGTGAADDSGLPNDRFFAVRPEGSVSTLKIQRTERGDSAVYLCATRDGTNTGELFFGEGSRLTVL.

This sequence joins TRBV7-9 and TRBJ2-1; TRBD1 is a possible D gene (5 bases). The germline CDR1 and CDR2 sequences are SEHNR and FQNEAQ (reference sequence). The V gene lost 11 bases and the J gene lost 6 bases, with 17 bases spanning the gap. This CDR3 is built from 13 residues. The CDR3 protein is CAGGQFGVNEQFF. CDR3 in DNA: TGTGCCGGCGGACAATTTGGGGTCAATGAGCAGTTCTTC.

This clone was seen once. The chain employs TRBV15 and TRBJ2-7; 10 bases fit TRBD2. This CDR3 comprises 15 residues. V dropped 2 bases and J dropped 3; count of bases not matched to a gene: 4. Germline V lookup: CDR1 LNHNV, CDR2 YYDKDF (reference sequence). CDR3 protein: CATSRTLAGLYEQYF. CDR3 DNA: TGTGCCACCAGCAGAACACTAGCGGGGCTCTACGAGCAGTACTTC.

The chain is built from TRBV19 and TRBJ2-1; 7 nucleotides match TRBD2. V trimming: 5 bases; J trimming: 8 bases; junction bases outside the gene matches: 9. CDR3 size: 14 residues. Germline V gene sequence: CDR1 LNHDA, CDR2 SQIVND (reference sequence). The CDR3 sequence is CASSSGLDIHEQFF. As DNA, the CDR3 is TGTGCCAGTAGTTCCGGACTAGATATCCATGAGCAGTTCTTC.

The chain uses TRBV6-5 and TRBJ1-2, with D maybe TRBD1 (5 bases). The CDR3 runs 13 residues. Trimming left V 5 bases short and J 4 bases short, with 11 bases between. Germline values: CDR1 MNHEY, CDR2 SVGAGI. The CDR3 region is CASSRLDSYGYTF. CDR3 in DNA: TGTGCCAGCAGTCGCCTAGACAGCTATGGCTACACCTTC.